Listed below are T cell receptor beta chains from one sample, sequenced in a study of blood T cell repertoires in COVID-19. The data were produced by immunoSEQ multiplex PCR, yet TCRdb's version contains in-frame clones alone and is incomplete. The top ten clones hold 0.47% of a sample with fewer than 90,000 clones, 88% of them seen once. The source material was peripheral blood. The receptor source for this set is a man aged 60-69 years with acute or convalescent COVID-19. The CDR3 runs from the conserved cysteine through the conserved F or W. Each record gives: J gene, clone size, V gene, D gene, CDR3 protein, CDR3 DNA. A D gene is named only where the DNA matches it firmly. Not every row has a clone size; where given, it reads once, few, many or a size class.

TRBJ1-3 . TRBV5-8 . CASSSVRGPRAGNTIYF TGTGCCAGCAGCTCCGTCAGGGGCCCGAGGGCTGGAAACACCATATATTTT
TRBJ1-6 . TRBV2 . CASSGPQQNSPLHF TGTGCCAGCAGTGGGCCACAGCAGAATTCACCCCTCCACTTT
TRBJ2-5 . TRBV7-7 . CASSLWGGGGVETQYF TGTGCCAGCAGCCTGTGGGGTGGAGGAGGCGTAGAGACCCAGTACTTC
TRBJ1-2 . TRBV30 . CAWTPGGEGYTF TGTGCCTGGACCCCCGGAGGGGAAGGCTACACCTTC
TRBJ1-2 once TRBV12-5 TRBD1 CASVIILGSGGNYGYTF TGTGCTAGTGTCATAATCCTTGGGTCAGGGGGGAACTATGGCTACACCTTC
TRBJ2-7 . TRBV10-1 . CASSEKVSGEQYF TGCGCCAGCAGTGAAAAGGTATCAGGCGAGCAGTACTTC
TRBJ2-1 . TRBV19 TRBD2 CASTRTRSYNEQFF TGTGCCAGTACACGGACTAGGTCCTACAATGAGCAGTTCTTC
TRBJ1-3 . TRBV29-1 TRBD1 CSVRTGTSGNTIYF TGCAGCGTGAGGACAGGGACCTCTGGAAACACCATATATTTT
TRBJ1-6 . TRBV5-1 . CASSLVPGGGSPLHF TGCGCCAGCAGCTTGGTTCCGGGAGGTGGGTCACCCCTCCACTTT
TRBJ2-2 . TRBV27 . CASSLSLLNTGELFF TGTGCCAGCAGTTTATCCCTTTTGAACACCGGGGAGCTGTTTTTT
TRBJ1-1 once TRBV6-4 TRBD1 CASSEQGAMTEAFF TGTGCCAGCAGTGAACAGGGGGCCATGACTGAAGCTTTCTTT
TRBJ2-3 . TRBV20-1 TRBD2 CSASGGLVAGVLFRDTQYF TGCAGTGCTAGTGGGGGGTTGGTAGCGGGAGTCTTGTTTCGGGATACGCAGTATTTT
TRBJ2-5 . TRBV7-9 . CASSLTGGRGETQYF TGTGCCAGCAGCTTAACAGGAGGGCGAGGAGAGACCCAGTACTTC
TRBJ2-2 . TRBV2 . CASSVAGEGELFF TGTGCCAGCAGTGTGGCAGGGGAAGGGGAGCTGTTTTTT
TRBJ2-3 . TRBV5-1 TRBD1 CASARTGGTDTQYF TGCGCCAGCGCCCGGACAGGGGGCACAGATACGCAGTATTTT
TRBJ2-5 . TRBV21-1 . CASSNWTAPPGGNQETQYF TGTGCCAGCAGCAACTGGACAGCTCCTCCGGGAGGGAACCAAGAGACCCAGTACTTC
TRBJ1-6 . TRBV7-6 . CASSLVAGGGDSPLHF TGTGCCAGCAGCTTAGTGGCAGGAGGGGGGGATTCACCCCTCCACTTT
TRBJ2-3 . TRBV27 TRBD2 CASSGLLLAGYTDTQYF TGTGCCAGCAGTGGACTCCTACTAGCGGGGTACACAGATACGCAGTATTTT
TRBJ1-2 . TRBV7-3 TRBD1 CASSFTGGDGYTF TGTGCCAGCAGCTTTACAGGGGGCGATGGCTACACCTTC
TRBJ2-2 . TRBV11-1 TRBD1 CASSLDRGNTGELFF TGTGCCAGCAGCTTAGACAGGGGGAACACCGGGGAGCTGTTTTTT
TRBJ2-1 . TRBV9 . CASSSNRLRTNEQFF TGTGCCAGCAGCTCCAATCGCCTGCGAACCAATGAGCAGTTCTTC
TRBJ1-2 . TRBV27 TRBD1 CASSFAGGYGYTF TGTGCCAGCAGCTTTGCAGGGGGCTATGGCTACACCTTC
TRBJ1-4 . TRBV5-1 TRBD1 CASSLATGEGGKLFF TGCGCCAGCAGCTTGGCTACAGGGGAAGGAGGGAAACTGTTTTTT
TRBJ1-6 . TRBV5-4 . CASSRGGGPGAVNSPLHF TGTGCCAGCAGCAGGGGTGGCGGGCCAGGGGCAGTAAATTCACCCCTCCACTTT
TRBJ2-3 . TRBV6-5 . CASRSGAADTQYF TGTGCCAGCCGATCTGGGGCGGCGGATACGCAGTATTTT
TRBJ2-7 . TRBV4-1 TRBD1 CASSPDAGQGYEQYF TGCGCCAGCAGCCCCGATGCGGGACAGGGCTACGAGCAGTACTTC
TRBJ2-2 . TRBV11-3 TRBD2 CASSFTSVSGELFF TGTGCCAGCAGCTTCACTAGCGTCTCCGGGGAGCTGTTTTTT
TRBJ2-7 . TRBV29-1 . CSVATGLREQYF TGCAGCGTAGCGACAGGCTTACGCGAGCAGTACTTC
TRBJ1-5 once TRBV5-1 TRBD1 CASSLDGTGPQPQHF TGCGCCAGCAGCTTGGACGGGACAGGGCCTCAGCCCCAGCATTTT
TRBJ2-3 . TRBV27 TRBD2 CASSVGLAGITDTQYF TGTGCCAGCAGTGTGGGACTAGCGGGGATCACAGATACGCAGTATTTT
TRBJ2-1 few TRBV5-4 TRBD2 CASSPSGGDSSYNEQFF TGTGCCAGCAGCCCTAGCGGGGGGGATAGCTCCTACAATGAGCAGTTCTTC
TRBJ2-7 once TRBV5-1 . CASSLGRGGEQYF TGCGCCAGCAGCTTGGGCAGGGGCGGCGAGCAGTACTTC
TRBJ1-2 . TRBV28 . CASRGAGSNYGYTF TGTGCCAGCAGGGGGGCGGGTTCTAACTATGGCTACACCTTC
TRBJ1-2 . TRBV19 . CASTSEGRGNYGYTF TGTGCCAGTACCTCCGAGGGACGGGGGAACTATGGCTACACCTTC
TRBJ2-7 . TRBV5-1 . CASSLDRAYEQYF TGCGCCAGCAGCTTGGACAGGGCCTACGAGCAGTACTTC
TRBJ1-2 once TRBV11-2 . CASSFGGLGGYTF TGTGCCAGCAGCTTCGGGGGGCTTGGTGGCTACACCTTC
TRBJ2-3 . TRBV5-1 . CASSFEPPRTDTQYF TGCGCCAGCAGCTTTGAACCCCCTCGGACAGATACGCAGTATTTT
TRBJ1-6 . TRBV18 . CASSPRRGESPLHF TGTGCCAGCTCACCAAGAAGGGGCGAGTCACCCCTCCACTTT
TRBJ2-2 few TRBV11-3 . CASSLSRDGELFF TGTGCCAGCAGCTTAAGCAGGGACGGGGAGCTGTTTTTT
TRBJ2-4 . TRBV5-1 . CASSLVQGSARNIQYF TGCGCCAGCAGCTTGGTTCAGGGGAGTGCAAGAAACATTCAGTACTTC
TRBJ2-1 . TRBV6-1 . CASSEVVLGGEQFF TGTGCCAGCAGTGAAGTGGTGTTAGGCGGTGAGCAGTTCTTC
TRBJ2-3 . TRBV19 . CASSTRTEGDTDTQYF TGTGCCAGTAGTACCCGGACGGAGGGAGATACAGATACGCAGTATTTT
TRBJ1-5 . TRBV7-9 . CASSSQGWANQPQHF TGTGCCAGCAGCTCCCAGGGATGGGCCAATCAGCCCCAGCATTTT
TRBJ1-3 . TRBV7-8 TRBD1 CASSQTGGGGNTIYF TGTGCCAGCAGCCAGACAGGGGGCGGTGGAAACACCATATATTTT
TRBJ1-1 . TRBV20-1 . CSGSGATEAFF TGCAGCGGGTCAGGGGCCACTGAAGCTTTCTTT
TRBJ1-1 . TRBV2 . CASRSDTIEAFF TGTGCCAGCAGGTCGGACACCATAGAAGCTTTCTTT
TRBJ2-7 . TRBV10-3 TRBD1 CATNPDRGYEQYF TGTGCCACCAATCCGGACAGGGGCTACGAGCAGTACTTC
TRBJ1-2 once TRBV10-3 . CAISESRGEGNYGYTF TGTGCCATCAGTGAGTCGAGAGGGGAGGGAAACTATGGCTACACCTTC
TRBJ2-6 . TRBV3-1/TRBV3-2 TRBD1 CASSQVLDRGRTGANVLTF TGTGCCAGCAGCCAAGTTTTGGACAGGGGCAGAACTGGGGCCAACGTCCTGACTTTC
TRBJ2-7 . TRBV10-2 . CASSFEGSYEQYF TGCGCCAGCAGTTTCGAGGGCTCCTACGAGCAGTACTTC
TRBJ2-6 . TRBV19 TRBD1 CATRDRLRSGANVLTF TGTGCAACTCGGGACAGGTTACGCTCTGGGGCCAACGTCCTGACTTTC
TRBJ2-7 . TRBV10-2 TRBD2 CASSDPLGLAGDRYEQYF TGCGCCAGCAGTGACCCTCTGGGGTTAGCGGGAGATCGATACGAGCAGTACTTC